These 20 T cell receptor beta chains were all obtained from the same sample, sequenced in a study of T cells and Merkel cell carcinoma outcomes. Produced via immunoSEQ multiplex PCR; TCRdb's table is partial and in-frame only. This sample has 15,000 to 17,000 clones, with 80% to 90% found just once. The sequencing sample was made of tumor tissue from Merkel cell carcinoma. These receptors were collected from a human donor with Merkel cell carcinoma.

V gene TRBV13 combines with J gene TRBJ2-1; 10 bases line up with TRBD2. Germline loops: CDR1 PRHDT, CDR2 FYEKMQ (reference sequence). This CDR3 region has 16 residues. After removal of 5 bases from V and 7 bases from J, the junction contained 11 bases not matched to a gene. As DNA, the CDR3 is TGTGCCAGCAGCCCCAGCGGGAGGGCCTTAAAGAATGAGCAGTTCTTC. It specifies CASSPSGRALKNEQFF. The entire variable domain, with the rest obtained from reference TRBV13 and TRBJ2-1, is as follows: AAGVIQSPRHLIKEKRETATLKCYPIPRHDTVYWYQQGPGQDPQFLISFYEKMQSDKGSIPDRFSAQQFSDYHSELNMSSLELGDSALYFCASSPSGRALKNEQFFGPGTRLTVL.

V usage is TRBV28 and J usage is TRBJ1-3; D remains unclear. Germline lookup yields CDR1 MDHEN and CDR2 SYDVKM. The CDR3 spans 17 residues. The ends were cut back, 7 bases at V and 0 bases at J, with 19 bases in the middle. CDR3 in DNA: TGTGCCAGCAACCCACAAGGGAAAGTCCTCTCTGGAAACACCATATATTTT. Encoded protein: CASNPQGKVLSGNTIYF.

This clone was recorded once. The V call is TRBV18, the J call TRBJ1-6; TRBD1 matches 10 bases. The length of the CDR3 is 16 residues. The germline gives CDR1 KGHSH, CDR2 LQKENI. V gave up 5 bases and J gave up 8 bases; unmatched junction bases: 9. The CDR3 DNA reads TGTGCCAGCTCAGCCTCAACCGGGACAGGGGATTCACCCCTCCACTTT. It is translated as CASSASTGTGDSPLHF.

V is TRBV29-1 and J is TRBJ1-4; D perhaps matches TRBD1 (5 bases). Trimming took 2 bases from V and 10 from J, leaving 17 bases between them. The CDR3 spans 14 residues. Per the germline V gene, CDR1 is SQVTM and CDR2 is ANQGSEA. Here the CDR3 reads CSVELTAGTGKLFF. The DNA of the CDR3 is TGCAGCGTTGAATTGACAGCGGGTACCGGAAAACTGTTTTTT.

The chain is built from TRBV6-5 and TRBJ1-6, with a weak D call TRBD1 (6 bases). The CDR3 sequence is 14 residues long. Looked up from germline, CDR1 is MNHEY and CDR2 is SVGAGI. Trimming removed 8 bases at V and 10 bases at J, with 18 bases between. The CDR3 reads CASSTLAGASPLHF. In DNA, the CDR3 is TGTGCCAGCTCAACACTCGCAGGGGCCTCACCCCTCCACTTT.

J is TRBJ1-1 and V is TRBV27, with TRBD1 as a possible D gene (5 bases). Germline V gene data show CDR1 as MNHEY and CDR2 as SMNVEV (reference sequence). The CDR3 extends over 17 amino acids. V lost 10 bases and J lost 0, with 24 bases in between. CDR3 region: CATTLQGTPKMNTEAFF. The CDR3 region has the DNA TGTGCCACCACGCTTCAGGGCACCCCAAAAATGAACACTGAAGCTTTCTTT.

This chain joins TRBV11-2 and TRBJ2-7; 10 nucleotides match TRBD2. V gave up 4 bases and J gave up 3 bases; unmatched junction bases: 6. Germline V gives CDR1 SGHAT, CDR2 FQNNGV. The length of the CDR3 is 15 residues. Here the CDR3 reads CASSSGLAAIYEQYF. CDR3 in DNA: TGTGCCAGCAGCTCTGGACTAGCGGCCATCTACGAGCAGTACTTC.

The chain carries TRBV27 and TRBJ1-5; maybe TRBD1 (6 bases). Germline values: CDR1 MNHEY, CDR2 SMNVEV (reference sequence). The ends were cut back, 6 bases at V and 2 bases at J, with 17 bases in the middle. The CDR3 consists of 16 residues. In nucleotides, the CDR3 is TGTGCCAGCAGCCCTCACGGGGGCGGGGGCAATCAGCCCCAGCATTTT. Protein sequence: CASSPHGGGGNQPQHF.

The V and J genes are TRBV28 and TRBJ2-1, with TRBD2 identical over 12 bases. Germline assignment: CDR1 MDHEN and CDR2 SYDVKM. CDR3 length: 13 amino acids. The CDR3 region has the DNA TGTGCTTTAGGACTAGCGGGATGGAATGAGCAGTTCTTC. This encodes CALGLAGWNEQFF.

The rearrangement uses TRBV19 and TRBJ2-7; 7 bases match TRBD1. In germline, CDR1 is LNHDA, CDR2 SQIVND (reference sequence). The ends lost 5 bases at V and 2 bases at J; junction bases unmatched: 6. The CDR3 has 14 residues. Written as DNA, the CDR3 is TGTGCCAGTAGTGGCGACAGGGAACCCTACGAGCAGTACTTC. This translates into CASSGDREPYEQYF.

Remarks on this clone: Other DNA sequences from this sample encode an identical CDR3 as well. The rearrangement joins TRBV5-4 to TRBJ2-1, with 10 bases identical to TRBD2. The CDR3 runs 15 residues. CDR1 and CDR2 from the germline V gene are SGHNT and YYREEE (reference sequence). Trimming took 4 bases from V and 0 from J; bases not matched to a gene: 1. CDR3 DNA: TGTGCCAGCAGCCCTAGCGGGAGCTCCTACAATGAGCAGTTCTTC. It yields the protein CASSPSGSSYNEQFF.

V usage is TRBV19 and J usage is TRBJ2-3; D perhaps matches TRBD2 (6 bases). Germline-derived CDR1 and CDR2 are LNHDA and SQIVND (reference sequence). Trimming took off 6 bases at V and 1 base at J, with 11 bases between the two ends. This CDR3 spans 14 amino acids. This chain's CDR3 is CASSPRGGTDTQYF. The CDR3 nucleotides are TGTGCCAGTAGCCCCCGCGGGGGCACAGATACGCAGTATTTT. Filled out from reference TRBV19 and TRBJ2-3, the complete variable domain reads DGGITQSPKYLFRKEGQNVTLSCEQNLNHDAMYWYRQDPGQGLRLIYYSQIVNDFQKGDIAEGYSVSREKKESFPLTVTSAQKNPTAFYLCASSPRGGTDTQYFGPGTRLTVL.

The CDR3 region has the DNA TGTGCCAGCAGCTCCGGTCCCCAAGAGACCCAGTACTTC. It codes for CASSSGPQETQYF. This chain connects TRBV13 to TRBJ2-5; D is unclear. The CDR3 has 13 amino acids. The germline CDR1 and CDR2 sequences are PRHDT and FYEKMQ (reference sequence). Trimming took 4 bases from V and 1 from J, leaving 7 bases between them.

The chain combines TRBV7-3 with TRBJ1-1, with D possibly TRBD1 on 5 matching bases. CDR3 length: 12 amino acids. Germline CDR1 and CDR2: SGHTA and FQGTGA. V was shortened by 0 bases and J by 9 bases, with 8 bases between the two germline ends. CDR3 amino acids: CASSLTEGKAFF. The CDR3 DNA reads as TGTGCCAGCAGCTTAACGGAGGGGAAAGCTTTCTTT.

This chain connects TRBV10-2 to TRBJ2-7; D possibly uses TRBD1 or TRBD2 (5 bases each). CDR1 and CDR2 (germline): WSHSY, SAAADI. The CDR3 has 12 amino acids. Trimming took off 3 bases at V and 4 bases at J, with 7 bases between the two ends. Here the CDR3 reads CASSDEGYEQYF. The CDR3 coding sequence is TGCGCCAGCAGTGACGAGGGGTACGAGCAGTACTTC.

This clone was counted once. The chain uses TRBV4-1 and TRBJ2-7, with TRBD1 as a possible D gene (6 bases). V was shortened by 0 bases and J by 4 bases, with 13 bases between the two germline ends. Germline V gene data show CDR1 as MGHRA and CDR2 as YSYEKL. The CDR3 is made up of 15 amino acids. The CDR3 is CASSQDLTGPYEQYF. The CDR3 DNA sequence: TGCGCCAGCAGCCAAGATCTGACAGGACCTTACGAGCAGTACTTC.

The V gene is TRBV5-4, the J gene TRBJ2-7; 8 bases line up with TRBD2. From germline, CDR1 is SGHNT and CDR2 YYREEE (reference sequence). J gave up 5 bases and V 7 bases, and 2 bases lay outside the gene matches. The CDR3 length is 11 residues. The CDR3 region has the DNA TGTGCCAGCGGGACTAGGGACGAGCAGTACTTC. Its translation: CASGTRDEQYF.

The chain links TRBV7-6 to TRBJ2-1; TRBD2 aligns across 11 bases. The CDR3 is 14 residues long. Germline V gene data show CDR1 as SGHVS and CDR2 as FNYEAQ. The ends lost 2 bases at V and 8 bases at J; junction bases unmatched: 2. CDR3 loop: CASSLTSGSDEQFF. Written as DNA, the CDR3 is TGTGCCAGCAGCTTAACTAGCGGGAGCGATGAGCAGTTCTTC. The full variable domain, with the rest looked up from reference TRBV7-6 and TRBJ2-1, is GAGVSQSPRYKVTKRGQDVALRCDPISGHVSLYWYRQALGQGPEFLTYFNYEAQQDKSGLPNDRFSAERPEGSISTLTIQRTEQRDSAMYRCASSLTSGSDEQFFGPGTRLTVL.

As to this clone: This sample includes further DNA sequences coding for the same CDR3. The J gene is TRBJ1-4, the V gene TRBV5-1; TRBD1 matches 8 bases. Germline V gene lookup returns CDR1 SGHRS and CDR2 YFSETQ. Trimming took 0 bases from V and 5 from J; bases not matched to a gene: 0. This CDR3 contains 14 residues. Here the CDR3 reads CASSLDRGNEKLFF. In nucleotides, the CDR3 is TGCGCCAGCAGCTTGGACAGGGGGAATGAAAAACTGTTTTTT.

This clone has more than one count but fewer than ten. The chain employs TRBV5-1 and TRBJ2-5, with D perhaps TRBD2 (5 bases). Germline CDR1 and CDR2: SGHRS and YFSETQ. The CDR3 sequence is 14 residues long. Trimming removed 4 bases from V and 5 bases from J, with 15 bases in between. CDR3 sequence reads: CASSGGSVSETQYF. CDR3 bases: TGCGCCAGCAGCGGAGGTTCGGTCTCGGAGACCCAGTACTTC.